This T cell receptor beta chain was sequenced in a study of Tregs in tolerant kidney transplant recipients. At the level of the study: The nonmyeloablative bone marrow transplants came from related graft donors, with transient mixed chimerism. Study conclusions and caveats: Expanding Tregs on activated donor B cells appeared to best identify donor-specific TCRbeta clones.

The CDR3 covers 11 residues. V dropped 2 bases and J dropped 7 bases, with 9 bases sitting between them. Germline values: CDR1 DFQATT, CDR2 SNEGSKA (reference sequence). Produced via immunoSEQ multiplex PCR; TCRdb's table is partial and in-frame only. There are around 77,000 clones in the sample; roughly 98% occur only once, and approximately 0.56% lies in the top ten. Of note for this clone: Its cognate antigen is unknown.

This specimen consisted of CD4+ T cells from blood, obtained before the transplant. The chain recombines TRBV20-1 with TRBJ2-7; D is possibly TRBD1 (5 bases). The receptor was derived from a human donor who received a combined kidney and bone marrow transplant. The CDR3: CSARQGMEQYF. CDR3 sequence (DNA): TGCAGTGCTAGACAGGGAATGGAGCAGTACTTC.